This T cell receptor (beta chain) was found in a study of blood T cell repertoires in COVID-19. Study as a whole: Samples taken during acute and convalescent COVID-19 were collected in the United States, Italy and Spain.

Authors' data handling: Amplification with reference gene primers provided the estimates of nucleated cell counts. Profiled with immunoSEQ multiplex PCR; TCRdb holds only in-frame clones, not every one. The DNA was the basis for D and trimming; V, J and clone size are from that table. The sample has around 450,000 clones; about 85% are singletons. Germline V gene data show CDR1 as SNHLY and CDR2 as FYNNEI. CDR3 size: 13 residues. Trimming removed 6 bases at V and 4 bases at J, with 10 bases between. Participants spanned ages about 18 to 100 years and resided in roughly 22 US areas. Symptom resolution, clearance, or two negative PCRs marked the recovered donors of Cohort 3.

This sequence was found in a woman between 18 and 29 years old who had recovered from COVID-19. The rearrangement links TRBV2 to TRBJ1-5, with D perhaps TRBD1 (5 bases). Material for sequencing was PBMCs or T cells enriched from blood (not recorded which). The CDR3 protein is CASSWGDNQPQHF. In DNA form, the CDR3 reads TGTGCCAGCAGCTGGGGCGATAATCAGCCCCAGCATTTT.